This T cell receptor beta chain was identified during a study of response to subunit inactivated influenza vaccine. Each CDR3 protein is one row after TCRdb ran MiXCR on the RT-PCR reads. The table lists roughly 650,000 distinct CDR3 sequences, roughly 14% of them singletons. This clonotype was sampled from a man aged 50 or older who received an inactivated influenza vaccine. The specimen comprised PBMCs from blood, sampled about 11 days after vaccination.

CDR3 bases: TGTGCCAGCAGTCCCCCGGGACTAGCCTCCTACAATGAGCAGTTCTTC. It specifies CASSPPGLASYNEQFF. The rearrangement joins TRBV7-9 to TRBJ2-1; TRBD2 agrees at 9 bases. J was trimmed by 0 bases and V by 6 bases; bases with no gene match: 6. The CDR3 length is 16 residues. Germline V CDR1 and CDR2: SEHNR, FQNEAQ (reference sequence).